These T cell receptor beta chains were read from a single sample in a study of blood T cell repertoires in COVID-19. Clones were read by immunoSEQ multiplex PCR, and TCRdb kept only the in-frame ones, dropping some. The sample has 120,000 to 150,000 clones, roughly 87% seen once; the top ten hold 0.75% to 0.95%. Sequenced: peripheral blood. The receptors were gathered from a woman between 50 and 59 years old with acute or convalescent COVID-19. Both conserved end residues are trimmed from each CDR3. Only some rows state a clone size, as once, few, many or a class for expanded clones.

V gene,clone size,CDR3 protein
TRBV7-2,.,ASSKVGTGGYNSPLH
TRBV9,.,ASSGRGYEQY
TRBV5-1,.,ASSLSSRDYEQY
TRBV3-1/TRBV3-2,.,ASSQPNQPQH
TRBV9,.,ASSVGASGDLGETQY
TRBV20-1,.,SASGLAGGIEQF
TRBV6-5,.,ASSPELTSRAF
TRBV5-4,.,ASSTGLAGAYEQY
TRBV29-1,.,SVGGQGPSYEQY
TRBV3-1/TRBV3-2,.,ASSQDARVGYNEQF
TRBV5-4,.,ASSLGAGHNSPLH
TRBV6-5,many,ATQQGSYEQY
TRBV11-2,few,ASSFRGSNTEAF
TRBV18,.,ASSPIPGQGIYGYT
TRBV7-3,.,ASSFGREAYNSPLH
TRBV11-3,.,ASSPGSTAGTEAF
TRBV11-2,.,ASTSPHRGVGEQY
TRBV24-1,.,ATSDRGQGGHEQY
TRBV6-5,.,ASSYQGIGNTIY
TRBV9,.,ASSFRDRGTEGYT
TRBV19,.,ASSMDREIGQPQH
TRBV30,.,AWTTAGTGDRGTEAF
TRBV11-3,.,ASSPQGGNYNEQF
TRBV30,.,AWRPQAPEAF
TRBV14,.,ASSRRAGGTLYNEQF
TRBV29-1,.,SVTQVQGTSGSYEQY
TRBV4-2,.,ASSQDYTSGGSYEQY
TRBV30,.,ACPSRVSSNAEAF
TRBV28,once,ASSQPQANTEAF
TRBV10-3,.,AIRPLGLAGVYEQY
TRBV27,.,ASSLSIRTYEQY
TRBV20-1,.,SASSPSGATGELF
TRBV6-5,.,ASSSGTGDSNQPQH
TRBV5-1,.,ASSPSGVEGGYT
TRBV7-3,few,ASSFGQQETQY
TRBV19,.,ASSSTEFNSPLH
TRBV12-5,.,ASGDGQGNTGELF
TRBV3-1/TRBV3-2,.,ASSQGSETQY
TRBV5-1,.,ASSFRTANTEAF
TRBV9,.,ASSVKGAGDYGYT
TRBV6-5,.,ASSSRRSTEAF
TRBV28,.,ASSLLGQGDYEQY
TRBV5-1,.,ASSLPTSVSYNEQF
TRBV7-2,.,ASSRRDYEQY
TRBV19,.,ASSIRSRGRDQPQH
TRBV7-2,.,ASSLRDSSEKLF
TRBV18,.,ASSPTGGYGYT
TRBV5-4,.,ASSHRDRGNYGYT
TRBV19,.,ASSAPGLASLEQY
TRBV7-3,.,ASSLTAGSNYGYT
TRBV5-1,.,ASSNRDHEQY
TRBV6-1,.,ASSDPAGGGPEQY
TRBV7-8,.,ASSSSGDSNQPQH
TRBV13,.,ASSLDTKAAQY
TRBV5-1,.,ASSLVAGGNNEQF